A selection of T cell receptor beta chains follows, all from one sample in a study of human T cells and chemical hapten exposure. In TCRdb, the RACE reads were re-called with MiXCR into one record per CDR3 protein. The table shows 300,000 to 400,000 distinct CDR3 sequences, with 4.5% to 6% occurring only once. The input for sequencing was whole blood, taken in connection with sensitization to the hapten diphenylcyclopropenone (DPC). The receptors originated from a woman aged 45-65 years with alopecia areata. Some clones in this sample may be carry-over from other donors' samples. The CDR3 runs from the conserved cysteine through the conserved F or W. The D gene is left open where the match is weak. A row's size may be missing; if present it is once, few, many or a size class.

CDR3nt: TGCGCCAGCAGCTACCAGGCTAGCACAGATACGCAGTATTTT
CDR3aa: CASSYQASTDTQYF
d_gene: NA
j_gene: TRBJ2-3
abundance: NA
v_gene: TRBV5-1

CDR3nt: TGTGCCAGCAGTCCATCGACTAGCGCCCAGTACGAGCAGTACTTC
CDR3aa: CASSPSTSAQYEQYF
d_gene: TRBD2
j_gene: TRBJ2-7
abundance: many
v_gene: TRBV27

CDR3nt: TGCGCCAGCAGCCAGGCTTGGACAGGAGGTCGCGAAAAACTGTTTTTT
CDR3aa: CASSQAWTGGREKLFF
d_gene: TRBD1
j_gene: TRBJ1-4
abundance: many
v_gene: TRBV4-1

CDR3nt: TGTGCCAGCAGTTTGGGAACTAGCGGGAATGAGCAGTTCTTC
CDR3aa: CASSLGTSGNEQFF
d_gene: TRBD2
j_gene: TRBJ2-1
abundance: many
v_gene: TRBV12-3/TRBV12-4

CDR3nt: TGTGCCAGCAGAGGGGGGGGAGGTCAGCCCCAGCATTTT
CDR3aa: CASRGGGGQPQHF
d_gene: NA
j_gene: TRBJ1-5
abundance: many
v_gene: TRBV12-3/TRBV12-4

CDR3nt: TGTGCCAGCAGCTTAGGGAACGCAGCTAGCACAGATACGCAGTATTTT
CDR3aa: CASSLGNAASTDTQYF
d_gene: NA
j_gene: TRBJ2-3
abundance: few
v_gene: TRBV7-6

CDR3nt: TGCGCCAGCAGCCAAGGGTACTTTTCGAACACCGGGGAGCTGTTTTTT
CDR3aa: CASSQGYFSNTGELFF
d_gene: NA
j_gene: TRBJ2-2
abundance: few
v_gene: TRBV4-3

CDR3nt: TGCAGCACGCCCGGGGCATTCCAAGAGACCCAGTACTTC
CDR3aa: CSTPGAFQETQYF
d_gene: NA
j_gene: TRBJ2-5
abundance: many
v_gene: TRBV29-1

CDR3nt: TGTGCCAGCAGCCAAGATCAAGTGGCAGCCCGATCCTTC
CDR3aa: CASSQDQVAARSF
d_gene: NA
j_gene: TRBJ2-4
abundance: few
v_gene: TRBV4-2

CDR3nt: TGTGCCACCAGCAGGGACAGATCTTACTACAATGAGCAGTTCTTC
CDR3aa: CATSRDRSYYNEQFF
d_gene: NA
j_gene: TRBJ2-1
abundance: many
v_gene: TRBV15

CDR3nt: TGTGCCAGCAGTTTATCCCTCGGCTCCCATGAGCAGTTCTTC
CDR3aa: CASSLSLGSHEQFF
d_gene: NA
j_gene: TRBJ2-1
abundance: many
v_gene: TRBV12-3/TRBV12-4

CDR3nt: TGCAGTGCCAAGGTCGGGAGACAGTCGGGTCAGCCCCAGCATTTT
CDR3aa: CSAKVGRQSGQPQHF
d_gene: NA
j_gene: TRBJ1-5
abundance: few
v_gene: TRBV20-1

CDR3nt: TGTGCTAGTGGTTTGGTACAGGGTCAACCCCTCCACTTT
CDR3aa: CASGLVQGQPLHF
d_gene: NA
j_gene: TRBJ1-6
abundance: few
v_gene: TRBV12-5

CDR3nt: TGTGCCAGCAGCTGGGGGTTCAATCAGCCCCAGCATTTT
CDR3aa: CASSWGFNQPQHF
d_gene: NA
j_gene: TRBJ1-5
abundance: few
v_gene: TRBV5-6

CDR3nt: TGTGCCACCAGTGATAACGGACAATCCTACAATGAGCAGTTCTTC
CDR3aa: CATSDNGQSYNEQFF
d_gene: NA
j_gene: TRBJ2-1
abundance: many
v_gene: TRBV24-1

CDR3nt: TGTGCCAGCAGCTTAGCGGGGCAGGCCCTTCTCTACGAGCAGTACTTC
CDR3aa: CASSLAGQALLYEQYF
d_gene: NA
j_gene: TRBJ2-7
abundance: many
v_gene: TRBV7-9

CDR3nt: TGCAGGGGCTGGGGCGGAAGGGACGAGCAGTACTTC
CDR3aa: CRGWGGRDEQYF
d_gene: NA
j_gene: TRBJ2-7
abundance: many
v_gene: TRBV20-1

CDR3nt: TGTGCCAGCAGCCAAGTTTCCCCTAGCGGAGACAATGAGCAGTTCTTC
CDR3aa: CASSQVSPSGDNEQFF
d_gene: TRBD2
j_gene: TRBJ2-1
abundance: many
v_gene: TRBV4-2

CDR3nt: TGTGCCAGCAGTGACGGAGTCGAAGATACGCAGTATTTT
CDR3aa: CASSDGVEDTQYF
d_gene: NA
j_gene: TRBJ2-3
abundance: many
v_gene: TRBV25-1

CDR3nt: TGTGCCAGCAGAGCCGGGACCGCTAACAATGAGCAGTTCTTC
CDR3aa: CASRAGTANNEQFF
d_gene: NA
j_gene: TRBJ2-1
abundance: many
v_gene: TRBV12-3/TRBV12-4

CDR3nt: TGTGCCAGCAGCCCCTTGGGGGGACTAGCGAACACAGATACGCAGTATTTT
CDR3aa: CASSPLGGLANTDTQYF
d_gene: TRBD2
j_gene: TRBJ2-3
abundance: many
v_gene: TRBV11-2

CDR3nt: TGCAGTGCCCTGACAGGGGCCGGCTATGGCTACACCTTC
CDR3aa: CSALTGAGYGYTF
d_gene: TRBD1
j_gene: TRBJ1-2
abundance: many
v_gene: TRBV20-1

CDR3nt: TGTGCCAGCAGCCCCCTGGCAGAGCAGTACTTC
CDR3aa: CASSPLAEQYF
d_gene: NA
j_gene: TRBJ2-7
abundance: few
v_gene: TRBV7-9